These 14 T cell receptor beta chains were sequenced from one sample in a study of blood T cell repertoires in COVID-19. Produced via immunoSEQ multiplex PCR; TCRdb's table is partial and in-frame only. The sample comprises about 360,000 clones, around nine tenths of which are singletons, and 7% to 7.5% rests with the top ten. Sequencing was done on a sample of peripheral blood. These receptors all stem from a woman in her sixties or seventies with COVID-19, enrolled during active disease.

The chain recombines TRBV9 with TRBJ1-5; no clear D. The germline V and J ends were trimmed by 0 bases and 4 bases, with 11 bases remaining between them. Per germline, CDR1 SGDLS and CDR2 YYNGEE. The CDR3 totals 15 residues. The CDR3 coding sequence is TGTGCCAGCAGCGTAGAGGCGGGGTTAAATCAGCCCCAGCATTTT. It yields the protein CASSVEAGLNQPQHF.

This chain links TRBV25-1 with TRBJ1-1; TRBD1 might be the D (5 bases). The germline gives CDR1 MGHDK, CDR2 SYGVNS. Trimming took 1 base from V and 8 from J, leaving 11 bases between them. This CDR3 has 13 amino acids. The CDR3, as DNA: TGTGCCAGCAGTGAATGGGTGGGGGGAGAAGCTTTCTTT. This gives the protein CASSEWVGGEAFF. The whole variable domain, filled in from reference TRBV25-1 and TRBJ1-1, reads EADIYQTPRYLVIGTGKKITLECSQTMGHDKMYWYQQDPGMELHLIHYSYGVNSTEKGDLSSESTVSRIRTEHFPLTLESARPSHTSQYLCASSEWVGGEAFFGQGTRLTVV.

Notes on this clone: Additional DNA sequences in this sample encode the identical CDR3. The CDR3: CASSLQGAGGYTF. Written as DNA, the CDR3 is TGTGCCAGCAGTCTACAGGGGGCGGGCGGCTACACCTTC. J is TRBJ1-2 and V is TRBV11-3; TRBD1 matches 9 bases. Germline CDR1 is SGHNT and CDR2 is YENEEA. The junction had 7 bases not matched to a gene; V was cut back by 6 bases and J by 8 bases. This CDR3 is 13 amino acids long.

The chain combines TRBV21-1 with TRBJ1-2; the table names TRBD1, a call not compared with the DNA. TRBV21-1 is annotated as a pseudogene. This CDR3 is 14 amino acids long. The CDR3 reads CASSQRAGSYGYTF. For the CDR3, the DNA is TGTGCCAGCTCTCAAAGGGCAGGGTCGTATGGCTACACCTTC.

This clone appeared a few times. The gene calls are TRBV2 and TRBJ2-3; 9 bases are a match to TRBD2. CDR1 SNHLY and CDR2 FYNNEI come from the germline V gene. The CDR3 has 14 residues. J was trimmed by 1 base and V by 7 bases; bases with no gene match: 3. The CDR3 DNA is TGTGCCAGCAACAGACTAGCGGGCACAGATACGCAGTATTTT. This gives the protein CASNRLAGTDTQYF.

The chain links TRBV30 to TRBJ2-1; no firm D call. V was trimmed by 3 bases and J by 0 bases, leaving 6 bases between them. In germline, CDR1 is GTSNPN, CDR2 SVGIG (reference sequence). This CDR3 is built from 13 residues. CDR3 region: CAWSTSSYNEQFF. In DNA form, the CDR3 reads TGTGCCTGGAGCACGAGCTCCTACAATGAGCAGTTCTTC.

The chain recombines TRBV6-6 with TRBJ2-3; 10 positions match TRBD2. From germline, CDR1 is MNHNY and CDR2 SVGAGI (reference sequence). The CDR3 totals 12 residues. The V gene end was trimmed by 10 bases and the J gene end by 7 bases; junction bases not matched to a gene: 5. CDR3 region: CATTSGVNTQYF. The DNA for the CDR3 is TGTGCCACCACTAGCGGGGTGAATACGCAGTATTTT.

At least ten counts were recorded for this clone. This chain joins TRBV19 and TRBJ1-2; perhaps TRBD1 as D (6 bases). Trimming left V 3 bases short and J 1 base short, with 12 bases between. This CDR3 has 15 residues. CDR1 is LNHDA and CDR2 is SQIVND in the germline V gene (reference sequence). Here the CDR3 DNA reads TGTGCCAGTAGTATCGGGACACTCCGTAACTATGGCTACACCTTC. Translating it yields CASSIGTLRNYGYTF.

The V and J genes are TRBV6-5 and TRBJ1-2; 9 bases are shared with TRBD1. The ends lost 0 bases at V and 6 bases at J; junction bases unmatched: 8. The CDR3 totals 16 residues. Germline lookup yields CDR1 MNHEY and CDR2 SVGAGI. The CDR3 region is CASSYSKGQGEDGYTF. CDR3 bases: TGTGCCAGCAGTTACTCGAAGGGACAGGGAGAGGATGGCTACACCTTC.

A single count supports this clone. The chain couples TRBV19 to TRBJ1-2; D perhaps matches TRBD1 (6 bases). V gave up 3 bases and J gave up 5 bases, with 13 bases separating them. Germline lookup yields CDR1 LNHDA and CDR2 SQIVND (reference sequence). The CDR3 has 14 amino acids. CDR3 in amino acids: CASSMGAATYGYTF. Written as DNA, the CDR3 is TGTGCCAGTAGTATGGGGGCAGCTACGTATGGCTACACCTTC.

This clone was seen more than once but under ten times. V and J are TRBV15 and TRBJ1-5; 7 positions agree with TRBD1. CDR1 is LNHNV and CDR2 is YYDKDF in the germline V gene (reference sequence). V gave up 7 bases and J gave up 5 bases; unmatched junction bases: 5. The CDR3 contains 13 residues. The CDR3 loop reads CATTGQEDQPQHF. CDR3 coding DNA: TGTGCCACCACTGGACAGGAGGATCAGCCCCAGCATTTT.

This clone was counted once. The V and J genes are TRBV11-1 and TRBJ2-7; D ambiguous. The CDR3 covers 11 residues. The germline V gene has CDR1 SGHAT and CDR2 FQDESV (reference sequence). V was trimmed by 5 bases and J by 5 bases, leaving 7 bases between them. The CDR3, as DNA: TGTGCCAGCAGCGCTAGAGACGAGCAGTACTTC. Translated, it gives CASSARDEQYF.

This sequence joins TRBV9 and TRBJ1-1, with 7 positions matching TRBD1. Germline CDR1 SGDLS, CDR2 YYNGEE. V was pared by 3 bases and J by 5 bases, with 4 bases of the junction left unmatched. CDR3 length equals 13 residues. CDR3 bases: TGTGCCAGCAGCGCCCTACAGGGGACTGAAGCTTTCTTT. This translates into CASSALQGTEAFF. The full variable domain, rest sourced from reference TRBV9 and TRBJ1-1, is DSGVTQTPKHLITATGQRVTLRCSPRSGDLSVYWYQQSLDQGLQFLIQYYNGEERAKGNILERFSAQQFPDLHSELNLSSLELGDSALYFCASSALQGTEAFFGQGTRLTVV.

This chain uses TRBV12-5 with TRBJ1-2, with 12 bases identical to TRBD1. Trimming took 4 bases from V and 4 from J; bases not matched to a gene: 16. The germline CDR1 and CDR2 sequences are LGHNT and FRNRAP. This CDR3 has 19 amino acids. The CDR3 protein is CASGSSMGQGALFSYGYTF. The CDR3 DNA is TGTGCTAGTGGTTCATCAATGGGACAGGGGGCTCTATTTTCCTATGGCTACACCTTC.